Following are 3 T cell receptor beta chains from one sample sequenced in a study of blood T cell repertoires in COVID-19. Clones were sequenced by immunoSEQ multiplex PCR, and TCRdb holds only the in-frame ones, with some missing. The data contain about 250,000 clones, roughly 85% of them singletons. Source material: PBMCs or T cells enriched from blood (not recorded which). These receptors originate from a woman between 50 and 59 years old with acute COVID-19.

The chain combines TRBV11-2 with TRBJ1-5; the D is unclear. Germline V lookup: CDR1 SGHAT, CDR2 FQNNGV. V was clipped by 0 bases and J by 0 bases, with 9 bases between them. The CDR3 consists of 16 residues. CDR3 DNA sequence: TGTGCCAGCAGCTTAGATGCGCGTCTTAGCAATCAGCCCCAGCATTTT. Translation gives CASSLDARLSNQPQHF.

The chain has TRBV23-1 and TRBJ1-2; weak D call: TRBD1 (6 bases). TRBV23-1 is assigned to the ORF class and has an uncertain function. This CDR3 is 17 amino acids long. Trimming left V 0 bases short and J 3 bases short, with 17 bases between. This CDR3 reads CASSQSLDRIGYYGYTF. DNA of the CDR3: TGCGCCAGCAGTCAATCACTTGACAGGATCGGGTACTATGGCTACACCTTC.

This chain links TRBV9 with TRBJ2-4, with 7 bases fitting TRBD1. Germline values: CDR1 SGDLS, CDR2 YYNGEE. The CDR3 length is 14 residues. The J segment lost 6 bases and the V segment lost 5 bases, leaving 8 bases of the junction unmatched. In nucleotides, the CDR3 is TGTGCCAGCAGTCGGGACAGCGGCAGAAACATTCAGTACTTC. Its protein is CASSRDSGRNIQYF.